This is a list of T cell receptor beta chains from one sample in a study of T cells after yellow fever vaccination. TCRdb redid the calling of the 5' RACE reads with MiXCR, one entry per CDR3 protein. The table has 250,000 to 300,000 distinct CDR3 sequences, 10% to 15% seen once. This specimen consisted of CD4+ T cells sorted from PBMCs, obtained 45 days after the yellow fever booster vaccination. All receptors come from a man aged 25-45 years who received the YFV17D yellow fever vaccine. Each CDR3 is given with its conserved first and last residue. D genes are given only for firm matches. Clone size appears in some rows only: once, few, many, or a class for an expanded clone.

clone size,V gene,J gene,D gene,CDR3 DNA,CDR3 protein
few,TRBV29-1,TRBJ2-1,.,TGCAGCACGATCGGGACACGGATTTACAATGAGCAGTTCTTC,CSTIGTRIYNEQFF
few,TRBV5-1,TRBJ2-2,.,TGCGCCAGCAGACTGGGGACTGCTAACACCGGGGAGCTGTTTTTT,CASRLGTANTGELFF
few,TRBV28,TRBJ2-3,TRBD2,TGTGCCAGCGTTACCGGGTTAACTAGCGGGACCGATACGCAGTATTTT,CASVTGLTSGTDTQYF
.,TRBV3-1,TRBJ2-7,.,TGTGCCAGCAGCCCAAGGGAGGTACTCGCACCTTACGAGCAGTACTTC,CASSPREVLAPYEQYF
many,TRBV5-1,TRBJ1-1,.,TGCGCCAGCAGCTTGTCGACCCCTATGAACACTGAAGCTTTCTTT,CASSLSTPMNTEAFF
.,TRBV20-1,TRBJ2-1,.,TGCAGTGCTAGAGATAGTTGGAATGAGCAGTTCTTC,CSARDSWNEQFF
.,TRBV6-2/TRBV6-3,TRBJ2-1,TRBD2,TGTGCCAGCAGTTCACGGACTAGCGGACGGCCCTACAATGAGCAGTTCTTC,CASSSRTSGRPYNEQFF
few,TRBV6-1,TRBJ2-7,TRBD1,TGTGCCAGCAGTAAAGGACAGGGGGCGGAGGAGCAGTACTTC,CASSKGQGAEEQYF
.,TRBV28,TRBJ2-3,TRBD1,TGTGCCAGCAGTCCGCGGACAGGGGTGATAGATACGCAGTATTTT,CASSPRTGVIDTQYF
.,TRBV7-9,TRBJ2-1,.,TGTGCCAGCAGCTTACGTCGCACAGGAACACCAGGCAATGAGCAGTTCTTC,CASSLRRTGTPGNEQFF
few,TRBV6-1,TRBJ2-7,.,TGTGCCAGCAGAGAACAGGCCGCGCGGGCCTACGAGCAGTACTTC,CASREQAARAYEQYF
few,TRBV5-1,TRBJ2-7,.,TGCGCCAGCAGCTCTAGGCTGAGCTCCTACGAGCAGTACTTC,CASSSRLSSYEQYF
few,TRBV25-1,TRBJ2-7,.,TGTGCCAGCAGAGGGGCGGCCTCCTACGAGCAGTACTTC,CASRGAASYEQYF
.,TRBV7-2,TRBJ2-6,.,TGTGCCAGCAGCTTTTCCGGGTCTGGGGCCAACGTCCTGACTTTC,CASSFSGSGANVLTF
.,TRBV20-1,TRBJ1-2,TRBD1,TGCAGTGCCCCCCGGGACAGCTATGGCTACACCTTC,CSAPRDSYGYTF
.,TRBV5-5,TRBJ2-1,TRBD2,TGTGCCAGCAGCAACCCCACTAGCGGGGCTTCGGAGCAGTTCTTC,CASSNPTSGASEQFF
few,TRBV3-1,TRBJ2-7,TRBD1,TGTGCCAGCAGCCGGGAAGGGGGGACAGGCACGTACGAGCAGTACTTC,CASSREGGTGTYEQYF
.,TRBV5-1,TRBJ2-5,.,TGCGCCAGCAGCTTGCTCTTAGACGGAGAGACCCAGTACTTC,CASSLLLDGETQYF
few,TRBV5-1,TRBJ1-4,TRBD1,TGCGCCAGCAGCCTCGACAGGGGGGATGAAAAACTGTTTTTT,CASSLDRGDEKLFF
many,TRBV20-1,TRBJ2-3,TRBD2,TGCAGTGCTAGAGCGACTAGCGGGAGCACAGATACGCAGTATTTT,CSARATSGSTDTQYF
.,TRBV10-3,TRBJ2-5,TRBD2,TGTGCCATCAGGCCCGGGACTAGCGGGACGGAGACCCAGTACTTC,CAIRPGTSGTETQYF
few,TRBV27,TRBJ1-6,.,TGTGCCAGCAGTCCAGCGGCGGGGGTGGCTTCACCCCTCCACTTT,CASSPAAGVASPLHF
.,TRBV25-1,TRBJ2-1,.,TGTGCCAGCAGTGACAGGCTTCTGTCCAGCAATGAGCAGTTCTTC,CASSDRLLSSNEQFF
.,TRBV10-3,TRBJ2-6,TRBD1,TGTGCCACCCAAGGGACAGGGGCACCCTCTGGGGCCAACGTCCTGACTTTC,CATQGTGAPSGANVLTF
.,TRBV20-1,TRBJ2-5,TRBD1,TGCAGTGCTAGAGATAGTACAGGGGGGACCCAGTACTTC,CSARDSTGGTQYF
few,TRBV7-9,TRBJ2-5,TRBD2,TGTGCCAGCAGCCCCCCACGGCTAGCGGGAGCAGAGACCCAGTACTTC,CASSPPRLAGAETQYF
few,TRBV7-8,TRBJ2-1,.,TGTGCCAGCAGCCGAGGGGGGACCCCTGGGAATGAGCAGTTCTTC,CASSRGGTPGNEQFF
.,TRBV20-1,TRBJ1-1,.,TGCAGTGCTAGGGTACTAAGGGGGAACACTGAAGCTTTCTTT,CSARVLRGNTEAFF
.,TRBV6-1,TRBJ2-1,TRBD2,TGTGCCAGCAGTGACCAGCGGGAGTACAATGAGCAGTTCTTC,CASSDQREYNEQFF
.,TRBV5-1,TRBJ2-1,.,TGCGCCAGCAGCCAGAGGGACCGCGAGCAGTTCTTC,CASSQRDREQFF
.,TRBV7-2,TRBJ1-5,.,TGTGCCAGCACCGACGGAGGGAATCAGCCCCAGCATTTT,CASTDGGNQPQHF
many,TRBV5-1,TRBJ2-3,.,TGCGCCAGCAGCTTGGAACGTCTCACAGATACGCAGTATTTT,CASSLERLTDTQYF
few,TRBV2,TRBJ2-1,TRBD2,TGTGCCAGCAGTTCCTCATTTGGACTAGCGTGGTACAATGAGCAGTTCTTC,CASSSSFGLAWYNEQFF
.,TRBV7-2,TRBJ2-7,.,TGTGCCAGCAGCCCCCAGGGGCAGGGGAATGAGCAGTACTTC,CASSPQGQGNEQYF
.,TRBV7-9,TRBJ2-2,.,TGTGCCAGCAGCTTCCGACAGACGAACACCGGGGAGCTGTTTTTT,CASSFRQTNTGELFF
.,TRBV7-2,TRBJ2-7,TRBD2,TGTGCCAGCAGTCGAAGCGCGAGCGGGGACTACGAGCAGTACTTC,CASSRSASGDYEQYF
few,TRBV7-2,TRBJ2-4,.,TGTGCCAGCAGCCCCAGGGACGGGGGGCAAAACATTCAGTACTTC,CASSPRDGGQNIQYF
few,TRBV5-1,TRBJ2-5,.,TGCGCCAGCAGCTTGGCCCCGGGTATGGAAGAGACCCAGTACTTC,CASSLAPGMEETQYF
.,TRBV4-2,TRBJ2-5,.,TGTGCCCGCAGCCAAGGGGTTGCTGTACAGCAAGAGACCCAGTACTTC,CARSQGVAVQQETQYF
few,TRBV6-5,TRBJ2-1,.,TGTGCCAGCAGTTACTCGCTAAGAGGGACTGTGGGCTACAATGAGCAGTTCTTC,CASSYSLRGTVGYNEQFF
few,TRBV20-1,TRBJ2-1,TRBD2,TGCAGTGCTAGTCAGTCTAGCGGGGGTAATGAGCAGTTCTTC,CSASQSSGGNEQFF